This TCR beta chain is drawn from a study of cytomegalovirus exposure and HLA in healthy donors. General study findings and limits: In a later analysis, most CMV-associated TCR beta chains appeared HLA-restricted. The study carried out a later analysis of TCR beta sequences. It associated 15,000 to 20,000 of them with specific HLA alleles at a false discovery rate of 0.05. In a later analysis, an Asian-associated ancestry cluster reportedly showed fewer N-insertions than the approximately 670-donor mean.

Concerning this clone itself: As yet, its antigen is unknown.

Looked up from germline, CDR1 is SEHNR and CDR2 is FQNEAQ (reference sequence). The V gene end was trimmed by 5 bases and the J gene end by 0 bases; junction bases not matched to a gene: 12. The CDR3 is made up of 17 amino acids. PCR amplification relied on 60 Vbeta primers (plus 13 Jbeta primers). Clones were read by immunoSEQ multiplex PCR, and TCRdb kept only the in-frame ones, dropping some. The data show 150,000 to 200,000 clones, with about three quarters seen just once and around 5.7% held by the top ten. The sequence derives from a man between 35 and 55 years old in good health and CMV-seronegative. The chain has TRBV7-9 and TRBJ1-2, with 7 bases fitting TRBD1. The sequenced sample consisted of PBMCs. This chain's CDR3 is CASSPGGSIAANYGYTF. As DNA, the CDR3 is TGTGCCAGCAGCCCAGGGGGATCCATAGCGGCTAACTATGGCTACACCTTC.